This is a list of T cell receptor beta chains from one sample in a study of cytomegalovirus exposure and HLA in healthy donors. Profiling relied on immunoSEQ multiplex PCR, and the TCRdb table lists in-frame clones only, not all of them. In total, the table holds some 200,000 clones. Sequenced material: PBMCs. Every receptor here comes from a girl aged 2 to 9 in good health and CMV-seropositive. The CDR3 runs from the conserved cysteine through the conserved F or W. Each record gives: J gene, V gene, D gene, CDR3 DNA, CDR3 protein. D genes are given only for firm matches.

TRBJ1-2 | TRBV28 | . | TGTGCCAGCAGTGACGTACAGCCGAACGCTAACTATGGCTACACCTTC | CASSDVQPNANYGYTF
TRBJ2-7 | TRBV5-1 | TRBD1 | TGCGCCAGCAGCCCCGGACAGGGGGGCTACGAGCAGTACTTC | CASSPGQGGYEQYF
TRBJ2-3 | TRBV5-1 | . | TGCGCCAGCAGCTTGAATCTGGAGCGAACAGATACGCAGTATTTT | CASSLNLERTDTQYF
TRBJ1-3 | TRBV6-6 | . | TGTGCCAGCAGTTACTCGACATTTGGAAACACCATATATTTT | CASSYSTFGNTIYF
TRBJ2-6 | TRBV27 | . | TGTGCCAGCAGTACAGGTACCCCCTCTGGGGCCAACGTCCTGACTTTC | CASSTGTPSGANVLTF
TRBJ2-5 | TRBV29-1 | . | TGCAGCGTTGGGCGGGACTTATCGGAGACCCAGTACTTC | CSVGRDLSETQYF
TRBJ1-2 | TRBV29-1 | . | TGCAGCGTTGATCCCCATGGCAACTTC | CSVDPHGNF
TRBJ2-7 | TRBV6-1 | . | TGTGCCAGCAGCGGGGTGGGATTTTACGAGCAGTACTTC | CASSGVGFYEQYF
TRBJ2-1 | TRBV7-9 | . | TGTGCATGGCTCTCCCGGGGTAGCTCCTACAATGAGCAGTTCTTC | CAWLSRGSSYNEQFF
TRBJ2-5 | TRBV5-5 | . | TGTGCCAGCAGCTTATTAACAGGGTTGGAGACCCAGTACTTC | CASSLLTGLETQYF
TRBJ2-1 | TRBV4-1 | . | TGCGCCAGCAGCCAGGCGGGCCTTCGATCCTCCTACAATGAGCAGTTCTTC | CASSQAGLRSSYNEQFF
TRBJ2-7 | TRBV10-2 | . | TGCGCCAGCGGACCAGGGTCCTACGAGCAGTACTTC | CASGPGSYEQYF
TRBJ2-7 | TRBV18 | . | TGTGCCAGCTCACCATGGCAGGGAAACGAGCAGTACTTC | CASSPWQGNEQYF
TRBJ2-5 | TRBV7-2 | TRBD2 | TGTGCCAGCAGCTGGAGGACTAGCGGGAGTGGAGGGCAAGAGACCCAGTACTTC | CASSWRTSGSGGQETQYF
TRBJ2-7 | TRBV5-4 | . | TGTGCCAGCAGCGCATCGCGAGGCGCCGAGCAGTACTTC | CASSASRGAEQYF
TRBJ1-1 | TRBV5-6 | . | TGTGCCAGCAGCTTGGATCGGAGCGCCGGGGGATGGACTGAAGCTTTCTTT | CASSLDRSAGGWTEAFF
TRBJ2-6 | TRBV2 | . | TGTGCCAGCAGTGCTCAAGGGGGATCTGGGGCCAACGTCCTGACTTTC | CASSAQGGSGANVLTF
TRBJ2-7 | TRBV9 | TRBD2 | TGTGCCAGCAGCGTAGCGCTAGCGGGAGGGTTGTACGAGCAGTACTTC | CASSVALAGGLYEQYF
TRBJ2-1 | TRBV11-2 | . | TGTGCCAGCAGCTTAGGGCAGGGTGGCAATGAGCAGTTCTTC | CASSLGQGGNEQFF
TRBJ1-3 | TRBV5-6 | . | TGTGCCAGCAGCTTTGGGAGGGTACCTGGAAACACCATATATTTT | CASSFGRVPGNTIYF
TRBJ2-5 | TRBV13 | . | TGTGCCAGCAGCTTATCCCCCGGGGAGACCCAGTACTTC | CASSLSPGETQYF
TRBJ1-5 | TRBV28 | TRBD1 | TGTGCCAGCAGTTTAACGGGACAGGGGAGTCAGCCCCAGCATTTT | CASSLTGQGSQPQHF
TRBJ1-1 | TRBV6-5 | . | TGTGCCAGCAGCCCCGGGACTGAAGCTTTCTTT | CASSPGTEAFF
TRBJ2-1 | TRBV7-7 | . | TGTGCCAGCAGCTTAGCCGCGTCAAACGGAGCGAACTACAATGAGCAGTTCTTC | CASSLAASNGANYNEQFF
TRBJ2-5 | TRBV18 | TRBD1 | TGTGCCAGCTCAGCTCTTCCGGGACAGGGGATACAAGAGACCCAGTACTTC | CASSALPGQGIQETQYF
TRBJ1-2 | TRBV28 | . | TGTGCCAGCAGTTTAAGGTCGGGGTGGCGGGGCTACACCTTC | CASSLRSGWRGYTF
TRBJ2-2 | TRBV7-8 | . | TGTGCCAGCAGCTTACGTCGGGTAGAGACCGGGGAGCTGTTTTTT | CASSLRRVETGELFF
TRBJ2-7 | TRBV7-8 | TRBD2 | TGTGCCAGCAGCTTAGGGTTTAGGACTAGCGGGTCCTACGAGCAGTACTTC | CASSLGFRTSGSYEQYF
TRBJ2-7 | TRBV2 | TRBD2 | TGTGCCAGCAGTGATCGGCTAGCGGGACCCCGATCCTACGAGCAGTACTTC | CASSDRLAGPRSYEQYF
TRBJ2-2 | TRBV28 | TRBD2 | TGTGCCAGCAGTCCTCGACTAGCGGGGAACACCGGGGAGCTGTTTTTT | CASSPRLAGNTGELFF
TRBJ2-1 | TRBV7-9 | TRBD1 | TGTGCCAGCAGCTGGGACAGCCCCGGCAATGAGCAGTTCTTC | CASSWDSPGNEQFF
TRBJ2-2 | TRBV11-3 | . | TGTGCCAGCAGCACCTACCCGACATATCAAGCCGGGGAGCTGTTTTTT | CASSTYPTYQAGELFF
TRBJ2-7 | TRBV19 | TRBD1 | TGTGCCAGTACTCGGACAGGGGGCCCGTACGAGCAGTACTTC | CASTRTGGPYEQYF
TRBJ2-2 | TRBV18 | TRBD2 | TGTGCCAGCTCACCACTCGGGGGGAGCGCGAACACCGGGGAGCTGTTTTTT | CASSPLGGSANTGELFF
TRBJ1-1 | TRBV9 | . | TGTGCCAGCAGCCCAGCGGGGGGCGCGAACACTGAAGCTTTCTTT | CASSPAGGANTEAFF